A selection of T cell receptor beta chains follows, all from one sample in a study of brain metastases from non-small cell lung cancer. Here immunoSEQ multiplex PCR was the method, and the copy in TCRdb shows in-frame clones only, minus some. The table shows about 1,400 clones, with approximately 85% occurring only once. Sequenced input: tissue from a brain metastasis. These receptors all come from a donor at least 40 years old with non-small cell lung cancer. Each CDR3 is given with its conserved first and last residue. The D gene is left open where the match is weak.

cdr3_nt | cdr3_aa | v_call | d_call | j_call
TGTGCCAGCAGCTTATATCTAGCGGGGGAGCAGTACTTC | CASSLYLAGEQYF | TRBV11-2 | TRBD2 | TRBJ2-7
TGTGCCAGCAGTTTTCGGACAGCAGACAGGAGGCTGTTTTTT | CASSFRTADRRLFF | TRBV27 | . | TRBJ1-4
TGTGCCAGCAGGAAGACTGGCTCCTACGAGCAGTACTTC | CASRKTGSYEQYF | TRBV2 | . | TRBJ2-7
TGTGCCAGCAGTGAAGTGGAGGGAGACGCCGGGGAGCTGTTTTTT | CASSEVEGDAGELFF | TRBV6-1 | . | TRBJ2-2
TGTGCCAGCAGACGGTTCGATGAGCAGTTCTTC | CASRRFDEQFF | TRBV2 | . | TRBJ2-1
TGCGCCAGCAGCTTGGGGGATAGGTGGGAGGTTGCTGAAGCTTTCTTT | CASSLGDRWEVAEAFF | TRBV5-1 | . | TRBJ1-1